This TCR beta chain was recorded in a study of cytomegalovirus exposure and HLA in healthy donors. Study results and caveats: The authors assumed roughly uniform sequencing depth across donors for presence/absence analyses.

This CDR3 contains 13 residues. The V gene end was trimmed by 4 bases and the J gene end by 6 bases; junction bases not matched to a gene: 0. Per germline, CDR1 MGHRA and CDR2 YSYEKL. Concerning this clone itself: The antigen remains undetermined.

Primers included in the PCR were 60 Vbeta and 13 Jbeta primers. Some clones are missing from TCRdb's copy, which holds only in-frame ones; the method was immunoSEQ multiplex PCR. The sample has 150,000 or so clones; approximately 69% are singletons. Sequenced: PBMCs. V usage is TRBV4-1 and J usage is TRBJ2-3, with TRBD2 identical over 11 bases. This TCR was recovered from a man aged 25-45 years in good health and CMV-seronegative. The CDR3 DNA reads as TGCGCCAGCAGCCTAGCGGGGGGGGATACGCAGTATTTT. It yields the protein CASSLAGGDTQYF.